The rows below give T cell receptor beta chains drawn from one sample of a study of blood T cell repertoires in COVID-19. Libraries were prepared by immunoSEQ multiplex PCR; TCRdb keeps only in-frame clonotypes and omits some of them. The table lists under 45,000 clones, nearly 90% of them singletons. Sequencing used peripheral blood. These receptors were obtained from a man aged 55 to 70 with acute or convalescent COVID-19. CDR3s leave out the opening cysteine and the closing phenylalanine or tryptophan. The D gene is left open where the match is weak.

J,V,D,CDR3
TRBJ2-1,TRBV27,-,ASSGPGDSSYNEQF
TRBJ1-1,TRBV18,-,ASSLGQIGDTEAF
TRBJ1-5,TRBV4-1,-,ASSPDAGVGNQPQH
TRBJ2-7,TRBV4-2,TRBD2,ASSQLLAGGLYEQY
TRBJ2-2,TRBV10-3,TRBD2,AISPRAGDGELF
TRBJ1-2,TRBV3-1/TRBV3-2,-,ASSPQGSKGYT
TRBJ1-1,TRBV28,-,ASGVATEAF
TRBJ1-6,TRBV19,-,ASSIGQGIYNSPLH
TRBJ2-7,TRBV6-5,TRBD1,ASSRTGSSYEQY
TRBJ2-1,TRBV21-1,-,ASSNGATLHEQF
TRBJ1-5,TRBV19,-,ASSISGGEGNQPQH
TRBJ2-5,TRBV2,-,ASSDRSGETQY
TRBJ2-1,TRBV2,-,ASSGLGGVEQF
TRBJ2-3,TRBV23-1,-,ASRPPGDVTDTQY
TRBJ2-7,TRBV2,-,ASSEDTGEQY
TRBJ2-2,TRBV4-2,-,ASSQRGRTGELF
TRBJ2-6,TRBV5-4,-,ASSSDISGANVLT
TRBJ1-6,TRBV3-1/TRBV3-2,-,ASSLKDSRNSPLH
TRBJ1-2,TRBV9,TRBD1,ASSLLTGGSYGYT
TRBJ2-1,TRBV7-2,-,ASSLGQGGYNEQF